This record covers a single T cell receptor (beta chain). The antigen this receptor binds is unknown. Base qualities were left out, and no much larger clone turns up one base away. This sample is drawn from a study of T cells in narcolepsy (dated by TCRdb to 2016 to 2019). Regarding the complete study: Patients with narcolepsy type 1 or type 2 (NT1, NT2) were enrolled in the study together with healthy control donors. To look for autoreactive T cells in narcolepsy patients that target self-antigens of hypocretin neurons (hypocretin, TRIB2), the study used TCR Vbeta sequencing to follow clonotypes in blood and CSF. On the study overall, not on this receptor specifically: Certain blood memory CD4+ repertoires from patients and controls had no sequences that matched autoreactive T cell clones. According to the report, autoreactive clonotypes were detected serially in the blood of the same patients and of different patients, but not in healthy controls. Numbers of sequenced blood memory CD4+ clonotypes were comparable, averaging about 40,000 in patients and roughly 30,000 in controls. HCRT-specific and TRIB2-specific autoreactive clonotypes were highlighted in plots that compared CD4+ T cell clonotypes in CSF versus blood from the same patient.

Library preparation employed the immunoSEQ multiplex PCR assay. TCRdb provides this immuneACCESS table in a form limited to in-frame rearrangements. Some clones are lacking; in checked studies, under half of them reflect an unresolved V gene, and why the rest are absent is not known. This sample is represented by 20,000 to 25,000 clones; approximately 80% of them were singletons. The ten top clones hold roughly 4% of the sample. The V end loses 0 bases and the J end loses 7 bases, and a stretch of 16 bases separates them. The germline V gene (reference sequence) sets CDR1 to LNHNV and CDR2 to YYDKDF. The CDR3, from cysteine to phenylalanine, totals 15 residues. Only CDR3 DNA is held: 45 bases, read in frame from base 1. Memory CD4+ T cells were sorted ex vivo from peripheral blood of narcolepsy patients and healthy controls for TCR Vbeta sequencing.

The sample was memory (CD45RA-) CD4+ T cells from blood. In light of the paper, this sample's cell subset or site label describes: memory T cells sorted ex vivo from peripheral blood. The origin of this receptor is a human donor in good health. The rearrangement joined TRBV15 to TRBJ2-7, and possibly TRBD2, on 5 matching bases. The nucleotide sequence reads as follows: TGTGCCACCAGCAGAGATCCGCGGGTATCTAGGGAGCAGTACTTC. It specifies CATSRDPRVSREQYF.